This T cell receptor beta chain was retrieved from a study of patients and donors after allogeneic stem cell transplantation. MiXCR, run by TCRdb on the RT-PCR reads, gives a single entry per CDR3 protein. The table has 390,000 or so distinct CDR3 sequences, under 20% seen once. Germline CDR1 is ENHRY and CDR2 is SYGVKD. The CDR3 runs to 17 residues. The V and J ends lost 6 bases and 4 bases, in that order; junction bases with no gene match: 8. This clonotype occurred many times. The receptor comes from a human donor who was either an allogeneic HSCT recipient or a stem cell or donor lymphocyte infusion donor (not recorded which). It is not recorded whose cells these are; they may come from a transplant donor. Input material: blood, either unsorted or a sorted T cell fraction (not recorded which). The genes are TRBV10-3 and TRBJ2-1; the match to TRBD2 covers 14 bases. This CDR3 is CAISSGTSGSPYNEQFF. CDR3 DNA sequence: TGTGCCATCAGCTCCGGGACTAGCGGGAGCCCGTACAATGAGCAGTTCTTC.